Listed here are 3 T cell receptor beta chains from one sample, sequenced in a study of cytomegalovirus exposure and HLA in healthy donors. The study ran its PCR with 60 Vbeta and 13 Jbeta primers. Sequencing was performed with immunoSEQ multiplex PCR; in TCRdb, only in-frame clones are kept and a portion is missing. The top ten hold more than 1.1% of the sample, which has about 180,000 clones, 80% seen once. The sequenced sample was PBMCs. These receptors all stem from a girl aged 10 to 17 in good health and CMV-seropositive.

The genes are TRBV7-9 and TRBJ2-3; D gene unclear. V was cut by 5 bases and J by 9 bases, with 12 bases left in between. From germline, CDR1 is SEHNR and CDR2 FQNEAQ (reference sequence). CDR3 length equals 12 residues. CDR3 nucleotides: TGTGCCAGCAGCCCGTCCACTTGGACGCAGTATTTT. It specifies CASSPSTWTQYF. Based on the CDR3 plus reference TRBV7-9 and TRBJ2-3, the full variable domain is DTGVSQNPRHKITKRGQNVTFRCDPISEHNRLYWYRQTLGQGPEFLTYFQNEAQLEKSRLLSDRFSAERPKGSFSTLEIQRTEQGDSAMYLCASSPSTWTQYFGPGTRLTVL.

The chain recombines TRBV27 with TRBJ2-5; D not resolved. The CDR3 contains 15 residues. CDR1 MNHEY and CDR2 SMNVEV come from the germline V gene (reference sequence). V was shortened by 3 bases and J by 1 base, with 12 bases between the two germline ends. The CDR3 region is CASSFLPVLQETQYF. Here the CDR3 DNA reads TGTGCCAGCAGTTTCCTCCCGGTTCTCCAAGAGACCCAGTACTTC.

This clone was counted between two and nine times. The rearrangement joins TRBV19 to TRBJ2-3; D call uncertain. The CDR3 contains 17 residues. Germline assignment: CDR1 LNHDA and CDR2 SQIVND (reference sequence). V was cut by 3 bases and J by 4 bases, with 20 bases left in between. In nucleotides, the CDR3 is TGTGCCAGTAGTATTGTTCAATTATACTCACGCGCAGATACGCAGTATTTT. Translation gives CASSIVQLYSRADTQYF.